The 21 T cell receptor beta chains below come from one sample, sequenced in a study of T-cell memory formation after mild COVID-19. TCRdb reprocessed the 5' RACE reads via MiXCR and lists one record per CDR3 protein. This sample has approximately 490,000 distinct CDR3 sequences, with roughly 20% found just once. Input material: PBMCs or a T cell subset sorted from them (not recorded which). The receptors derive from an adult woman who had mild COVID-19 (a few samples of this study predate the infection). Cell type and time point are not known.

The chain has TRBV6-5 and TRBJ1-1, with TRBD1 matching 10 bases. V trimming: 5 bases; J trimming: 7 bases; junction bases outside the gene matches: 7. The CDR3 runs to 14 residues. Germline CDR1 reads MNHEY; CDR2 reads SVGAGI. CDR3 nucleotides: TGTGCCAGCAGTCCAGGGGGGACAGGGGTTGAAGCTTTCTTT. This codes for CASSPGGTGVEAFF.

With respect to this clonotype: This sequence may be a read error, since a much larger clone differs from it by one base. The V and J genes are TRBV5-1 and TRBJ2-1, with 7 nucleotides matching TRBD1. The trim removed 0 bases at V and 3 bases at J, leaving 3 bases unmatched. The CDR3 contains 15 residues. CDR1 and CDR2 (germline): SGHRS, YFSETQ. CDR3 nucleotides: TGCGCCAGCAGCTTGGGGGGACAGAGCTACAATGAGCAGTTCTTC. This codes for CASSLGGQSYNEQFF.

The rearrangement links TRBV5-1 to TRBJ2-3; maybe TRBD2 (5 bases). Germline V gene lookup returns CDR1 SGHRS and CDR2 YFSETQ. The CDR3 is made up of 16 amino acids. The V gene lost 0 bases and the J gene lost 0 bases, with 11 bases spanning the gap. This chain's CDR3 is CASSLGSGDSTDTQYF. The CDR3 region has the DNA TGCGCCAGCAGCTTGGGGTCCGGGGATAGCACAGATACGCAGTATTTT.

The sample holds a few counts of this clonotype. The CDR3 loop reads CASSQDIVGALHNEQFF. The CDR3 DNA reads as TGTGCCAGCAGCCAAGATATCGTAGGGGCGCTTCATAATGAGCAGTTCTTC. The V gene is TRBV3-1, the J gene TRBJ2-1; perhaps TRBD1 as D (5 bases). This CDR3 region has 17 residues. CDR1 LGHDT and CDR2 YNNKEL come from the germline V gene (reference sequence). The germline V and J ends were trimmed by 0 bases and 7 bases, with 19 bases remaining between them.

This clonotype was counted only a few times. Here the CDR3 reads CASSFGQGAVGYTF. In DNA, the CDR3 is TGTGCCAGCAGTTTTGGACAGGGGGCGGTTGGCTACACCTTC. The J gene is TRBJ1-2, the V gene TRBV6-6; 11 positions agree with TRBD1. Germline lookup yields CDR1 MNHNY and CDR2 SVGAGI (reference sequence). The CDR3 runs 14 residues. J was trimmed by 7 bases and V by 4 bases; bases with no gene match: 5.

The rearrangement links TRBV5-1 to TRBJ2-2; D perhaps matches TRBD1 (6 bases). CDR1 and CDR2 from the germline V gene are SGHRS and YFSETQ. The germline V and J ends were trimmed by 4 bases and 5 bases, with 12 bases remaining between them. The CDR3 contains 14 residues. As DNA, the CDR3 is TGCGCCAGCAGCCGGGACACGCAAACCGGGGAGCTGTTTTTT. Amino acids: CASSRDTQTGELFF.

This clonotype was detected a few times. CDR3 in amino acids: CATSDYRRQGTLDTQYF. The DNA for the CDR3 is TGTGCCACCAGTGACTATCGCCGACAGGGGACTTTGGATACGCAGTATTTT. The gene calls are TRBV24-1 and TRBJ2-3; 8 positions match TRBD1. The trim removed 4 bases at V and 6 bases at J, leaving 14 bases unmatched. The CDR3 loop spans 17 amino acids. Germline V gene data show CDR1 as KGHDR and CDR2 as SFDVKD.

The chain carries TRBV6-5 and TRBJ1-1; D is possibly TRBD1 (6 bases). V was clipped by 6 bases and J by 3 bases, with 11 bases between them. The CDR3 consists of 13 residues. CDR1 is MNHEY, CDR2 SVGAGI, per germline. The CDR3 DNA is TGTGCCAGCAGCCAAGGGGGGCACACTGAAGCTTTCTTT. This codes for CASSQGGHTEAFF.

The chain joins TRBV11-2 to TRBJ2-3; no clear D gene. Trimming left V 7 bases short and J 6 bases short, with 14 bases between. The CDR3 runs 13 residues. CDR1 and CDR2 from the germline V gene are SGHAT and FQNNGV. CDR3 bases: TGTGCCAGCACCCCGACCCGGGCTGATACGCAGTATTTT. Translating it yields CASTPTRADTQYF.

This clonotype was found a few times. The rearrangement joins TRBV24-1 to TRBJ2-3, with TRBD1 as a possible D gene (6 bases). V lost 5 bases and J 1 base, leaving 12 bases between the germline ends. Germline V gene lookup returns CDR1 KGHDR and CDR2 SFDVKD. The CDR3 has 15 amino acids. The CDR3 DNA is TGTGCCACCAGTGGGGCCAGGGGCGGCACAGATACGCAGTATTTT. As protein: CATSGARGGTDTQYF.

In DNA form, the CDR3 reads TGCGCCAGCAGCTTTTGGGACGGAAGCTATGGCTACACCTTC. Its protein is CASSFWDGSYGYTF. The chain recombines TRBV5-1 with TRBJ1-2; tentative D call: TRBD1 (5 bases). Germline values: CDR1 SGHRS, CDR2 YFSETQ. Trimming removed 2 bases from V and 4 bases from J, with 12 bases in between. The CDR3 consists of 14 residues.

This clonotype was found a few times. The rearrangement joins TRBV4-1 to TRBJ2-5; D may be TRBD1 (6 bases). Trimming stripped 0 bases from V and 1 base from J, with 12 bases between. Germline V gene lookup returns CDR1 MGHRA and CDR2 YSYEKL. The CDR3 length is 16 residues. This CDR3 is CASSQDSGRGQETQYF. CDR3 in DNA: TGCGCCAGCAGCCAAGATTCGGGCAGGGGCCAAGAGACCCAGTACTTC.

The CDR3: CASSRAPSPLHF. As DNA, the CDR3 is TGTGCCAGCAGTAGGGCACCTTCACCCCTCCACTTT. The J gene is TRBJ1-6, the V gene TRBV25-1; D is ambiguous. The CDR3 is 12 residues long. With 5 bases removed from V and 9 bases from J, the gap between germline ends came to 8 bases. Germline CDR1 is MGHDK and CDR2 is SYGVNS.

This sequence joins TRBV20-1 and TRBJ2-2; 8 bases align to TRBD2. Germline V gene lookup returns CDR1 DFQATT and CDR2 SNEGSKA (reference sequence). V dropped 1 base and J dropped 6; count of bases not matched to a gene: 1. The CDR3 runs to 13 residues. The CDR3 loop is CSARAGGSGELFF. The CDR3 DNA follows: TGCAGTGCTAGAGCGGGGGGGTCCGGGGAGCTGTTTTTT.

The chain combines TRBV9 with TRBJ2-2; no clear D. Germline CDR1 and CDR2: SGDLS and YYNGEE. V gave up 3 bases and J gave up 2 bases, with 5 bases separating them. The CDR3 covers 13 residues. The chain's CDR3 is CASSASNTGELFF. CDR3 nucleotides: TGTGCCAGCAGCGCCAGCAACACCGGGGAGCTGTTTTTT.

The rearrangement joins TRBV11-2 to TRBJ1-2; perhaps TRBD1 as D (6 bases). Between the trimmed V and J ends, which lost 4 bases and 4 bases, there was a span of 13 bases. CDR1 is SGHAT, CDR2 FQNNGV, per germline. The CDR3 spans 14 residues. CDR3: CASSSLQGSYGYTF. CDR3 bases: TGTGCCAGCAGCTCCCTGCAGGGGAGCTATGGCTACACCTTC.

The chain joins TRBV11-2 to TRBJ2-1, with D uncertain. The CDR3 contains 14 residues. Germline V gene lookup returns CDR1 SGHAT and CDR2 FQNNGV. V lost 3 bases, J lost 6 bases, and 12 bases lay in between. The CDR3 region has the DNA TGTGCCAGCAGCTTCCGCAGAGTGGTCAATGAGCAGTTCTTC. Residues: CASSFRRVVNEQFF.

The sample holds a few counts of this clonotype. The chain combines TRBV9 with TRBJ2-7; no firm D call. Per germline, CDR1 SGDLS and CDR2 YYNGEE. The V gene lost 0 bases and the J gene lost 2 bases, with 9 bases spanning the gap. There are 14 residues in the CDR3. The CDR3 loop is CASSVGGNTYEQYF. The CDR3 DNA sequence: TGTGCCAGCAGCGTAGGCGGCAACACCTACGAGCAGTACTTC.

CDR3 sequence reads: CASSGQTHNQPQHF. CDR3 bases: TGTGCCAGTAGTGGGCAGACCCACAATCAGCCCCAGCATTTT. The chain couples TRBV19 to TRBJ1-5, with D unresolved. Trimming took 5 bases from V and 3 from J, leaving 11 bases between them. CDR3 length equals 14 residues. CDR1 is LNHDA and CDR2 is SQIVND in the germline V gene (reference sequence).

Only a few counts were recorded for this clonotype. This sequence joins TRBV27 and TRBJ2-2, with TRBD1 as a possible D gene (6 bases). The V end lost 8 bases, the J end lost 7 bases, and 20 bases lay between the germline ends. The V gene's germline CDR1 is MNHEY and CDR2 SMNVEV (reference sequence). The CDR3 has 15 amino acids. In DNA, the CDR3 is TGTGCCAGCCAGGGGCGCAGGGGCCTTGGCGGGGAGCTGTTTTTT. This sequence encodes CASQGRRGLGGELFF.

The V gene is TRBV20-1, the J gene TRBJ2-3, with 9 nucleotides matching TRBD2. Trimming at V came to 5 bases and at J to 6 bases, leaving 15 bases not matched to a gene. Looked up from germline, CDR1 is DFQATT and CDR2 is SNEGSKA (reference sequence). The CDR3 runs to 16 residues. The CDR3 is CSAPGRAAGGTDTQYF. Written as DNA, the CDR3 is TGCAGTGCTCCCGGGAGGGCGGCGGGGGGGACCGATACGCAGTATTTT.